In its sample, the clone carrying this T cell receptor beta chain was seen many times. The data were obtained in a study of early T cells in non-severe SARS-CoV-2 infection. Across the study: The chains were unpaired, and the sequenced material was bulk RNA from unsorted whole blood.

TCRdb re-called the 5' RACE reads with MiXCR, one entry per CDR3 protein. Of more than 60,000 distinct CDR3 sequences listed, 13% are singletons. Germline V gene lookup returns CDR1 SGHRS and CDR2 YFSETQ. Trimming removed 0 bases at V and 0 bases at J, with 19 bases between. The CDR3 spans 19 residues. The sequence was collected from an adult who was a healthcare worker with PCR-confirmed SARS-CoV-2 infection or an uninfected control (not recorded which). Material: whole blood. This chain links TRBV5-1 with TRBJ2-4; D may be TRBD2 (5 bases). The CDR3, as DNA: TGCGCCAGCAGCTTGGGACCCATAAAAGCGGAACTAGCCAAAAACATTCAGTACTTC. Translation: CASSLGPIKAELAKNIQYF. The full variable domain, with the rest looked up from reference TRBV5-1 and TRBJ2-4, is KAGVTQTPRYLIKTRGQQVTLSCSPISGHRSVSWYQQTPGQGLQFLFEYFSETQRNKGNFPGRFSGRQFSNSRSEMNVSTLELGDSALYLCASSLGPIKAELAKNIQYFGAGTRLSVL.